Listed below are T cell receptor beta chains from one sample, sequenced in a study of T cells in Graves' hyperthyroidism and ophthalmopathy. Using its own MiXCR run on the multiplex PCR reads, TCRdb lists one record per CDR3 protein. The table shows 350,000 to 400,000 distinct CDR3 sequences, with under 15% occurring only once. Sequenced: blood. These receptors were collected from a woman aged 30 to 39 with Graves' hyperthyroidism. Both conserved end residues are part of each CDR3. Fields, in order: clone size, D gene, CDR3 length, V gene, J gene, CDR3 protein, CDR3 DNA. D genes are given only for firm matches. Some rows mark clone size as missing; the rest say once, few, many or name a class of expanded clone.

size: many
D: TRBD1
length: 14
V: TRBV28
J: TRBJ2-7
CDR3: CASSSGQGYNEQYF
DNA: TGTGCCAGCAGTTCAGGACAGGGGTACAACGAGCAGTACTTC

size: many
D: NA
length: 16
V: TRBV18
J: TRBJ1-6
CDR3: CASSPAASSYNSPLHF
DNA: TGTGCCAGCTCACCAGCCGCGAGCTCCTATAATTCACCCCTCCACTTT

size: NA
D: TRBD1
length: 16
V: TRBV29-1
J: TRBJ2-1
CDR3: CSVVGQASDSYNEQFF
DNA: TGCAGCGTTGTAGGACAGGCGTCCGACTCCTACAATGAGCAGTTCTTC

size: few
D: NA
length: 14
V: TRBV20-1
J: TRBJ2-3
CDR3: CSARTPQSTDTQYF
DNA: TGCAGTGCTCGGACACCCCAGAGCACAGATACGCAGTATTTT

size: many
D: TRBD2
length: 13
V: TRBV2
J: TRBJ2-5
CDR3: CASSSRGDGTQYF
DNA: TGTGCCAGCAGTTCCCGGGGGGACGGGACCCAGTACTTC

size: few
D: NA
length: 12
V: TRBV20-1
J: TRBJ2-7
CDR3: CSARQSTYEQYF
DNA: TGCAGTGCTAGACAGAGTACTTACGAGCAGTACTTC

size: NA
D: TRBD1
length: 17
V: TRBV5-4
J: TRBJ1-4
CDR3: CASSSGGHRGQGEKLFF
DNA: TGTGCCAGCAGCTCCGGAGGGCACAGGGGGCAAGGGGAAAAACTGTTTTTT

size: once
D: NA
length: 15
V: TRBV25-1
J: TRBJ1-4
CDR3: CASSESTTGTEKLFF
DNA: TGTGCCAGCAGTGAATCGACGACAGGAACGGAAAAACTGTTTTTT

size: NA
D: NA
length: 16
V: TRBV7-9
J: TRBJ1-2
CDR3: CASSLEPPGASYGYTF
DNA: TGTGCCAGCAGCTTAGAGCCCCCGGGGGCGAGCTATGGCTACACCTTC

size: NA
D: NA
length: 14
V: TRBV18
J: TRBJ1-5
CDR3: CASSPSSENQPQHF
DNA: TGTGCCAGCTCACCATCGTCAGAAAATCAGCCCCAGCATTTT

size: few
D: TRBD1
length: 16
V: TRBV5-1
J: TRBJ2-2
CDR3: CASSLGTGVDTGELFF
DNA: TGCGCCAGCAGCTTGGGTACAGGGGTTGATACCGGGGAGCTGTTTTTT

size: NA
D: NA
length: 17
V: TRBV25-1
J: TRBJ2-7
CDR3: CASSPPPGGGLKDEQYF
DNA: TGTGCCAGCAGTCCACCCCCGGGTGGGGGGCTCAAAGACGAGCAGTACTTC

size: many
D: TRBD2
length: 15
V: TRBV9
J: TRBJ2-5
CDR3: CASSVEGLAAETQYF
DNA: TGTGCCAGCAGCGTAGAGGGACTAGCTGCAGAGACCCAGTACTTC

size: few
D: TRBD2
length: 17
V: TRBV20-1
J: TRBJ2-3
CDR3: CSARSPAGGYSTDTQYF
DNA: TGCAGTGCTAGAAGCCCAGCGGGAGGATATAGCACAGATACGCAGTATTTT

size: NA
D: NA
length: 14
V: TRBV30
J: TRBJ2-7
CDR3: CAWSVGPLSYEQYF
DNA: TGTGCCTGGAGTGTAGGGCCCCTCTCCTACGAGCAGTACTTC

size: NA
D: TRBD1
length: 17
V: TRBV11-2
J: TRBJ2-2
CDR3: CASSTTTGGRNTGELFF
DNA: TGTGCCAGCAGCACCACGACAGGGGGACGAAACACCGGGGAGCTGTTTTTT

size: many
D: TRBD2
length: 16
V: TRBV3-1
J: TRBJ2-2
CDR3: CASSPSGSRNTGELFF
DNA: TGTGCCAGCAGCCCCAGCGGGAGCCGTAACACCGGGGAGCTGTTTTTT

size: few
D: NA
length: 17
V: TRBV6-1
J: TRBJ1-6
CDR3: CASKNRRTASYNSPLHF
DNA: TGTGCCAGCAAAAACCGCCGGACAGCTTCGTATAATTCACCCCTCCACTTT

size: few
D: NA
length: 15
V: TRBV5-1
J: TRBJ2-2
CDR3: CASSRGRRNTGELFF
DNA: TGCGCCAGCAGCCGGGGACGGCGGAACACCGGGGAGCTGTTTTTT

size: NA
D: NA
length: 15
V: TRBV3-1
J: TRBJ2-7
CDR3: CASSRNSDTTYEQYF
DNA: TGTGCCAGCAGCCGTAATTCCGACACCACCTACGAGCAGTACTTC

size: NA
D: NA
length: 14
V: TRBV4-2
J: TRBJ2-1
CDR3: CASSQADRGGRRFF
DNA: TGTGCCAGCAGCCAAGCAGACCGAGGGGGGAGGAGGTTCTTC

size: few
D: TRBD1
length: 15
V: TRBV7-9
J: TRBJ2-7
CDR3: CASRKVDRGGGEQYF
DNA: TGTGCCAGCAGGAAAGTCGACAGGGGAGGAGGCGAGCAGTACTTC

size: many
D: TRBD1
length: 14
V: TRBV6-1
J: TRBJ2-1
CDR3: CASRRQGLGNEQFF
DNA: TGTGCCAGCAGGCGACAGGGGTTAGGGAATGAGCAGTTCTTC

size: many
D: NA
length: 18
V: TRBV6-1
J: TRBJ2-5
CDR3: CASSERPKTTGVLETQYF
DNA: TGTGCCAGCAGTGAGCGGCCGAAAACCACGGGAGTTCTAGAGACCCAGTACTTC

size: many
D: NA
length: 15
V: TRBV28
J: TRBJ2-7
CDR3: CASSSLRLTSYEQYF
DNA: TGTGCCAGCAGTTCCCTCAGGCTTACCTCCTACGAGCAGTACTTC

size: few
D: TRBD1
length: 15
V: TRBV7-9
J: TRBJ2-2
CDR3: CASSRGQPNTGELFF
DNA: TGTGCCAGCAGCCGGGGACAGCCGAACACCGGGGAGCTGTTTTTT

size: NA
D: TRBD2
length: 15
V: TRBV19
J: TRBJ2-7
CDR3: CASSMGGSASYEQYF
DNA: TGTGCCAGTAGTATGGGCGGGAGTGCGTCCTACGAGCAGTACTTC

size: NA
D: NA
length: 17
V: TRBV4-1
J: TRBJ2-1
CDR3: CASSQGSTTGPSNEQFF
DNA: TGCGCCAGCAGCCAAGGATCGACAACAGGGCCTAGCAATGAGCAGTTCTTC

size: many
D: TRBD1
length: 14
V: TRBV2
J: TRBJ1-2
CDR3: CASITFQGADGYTF
DNA: TGTGCCAGCATAACCTTCCAGGGGGCCGATGGCTACACCTTC

size: many
D: TRBD2
length: 18
V: TRBV2
J: TRBJ2-7
CDR3: CASSLLAEPSNFSYEQYF
DNA: TGTGCCAGCAGTCTACTAGCGGAGCCCTCAAACTTCTCCTACGAGCAGTACTTC

size: many
D: NA
length: 14
V: TRBV10-3
J: TRBJ2-3
CDR3: CAISGAGSADTQYF
DNA: TGTGCCATCAGTGGGGCAGGGTCGGCAGATACGCAGTATTTT

size: many
D: TRBD1
length: 15
V: TRBV6-1
J: TRBJ1-5
CDR3: CASSSGTGDNQPQHF
DNA: TGTGCCAGCAGTTCAGGGACAGGGGACAATCAGCCCCAGCATTTT

size: many
D: TRBD1
length: 15
V: TRBV6-1
J: TRBJ2-1
CDR3: CASGRAGGASNEQFF
DNA: TGTGCCAGCGGTAGAGCAGGGGGCGCCTCCAATGAGCAGTTCTTC

size: once
D: TRBD1
length: 19
V: TRBV20-1
J: TRBJ1-2
CDR3: CSAALIGTGGEGLDYGHTF
DNA: TGCAGTGCTGCCCTAATTGGGACAGGGGGCGAGGGTTTGGACTATGGCCACACCTTC

size: NA
D: TRBD2
length: 16
V: TRBV27
J: TRBJ2-2
CDR3: CASSPGLAGGTGELFF
DNA: TGTGCCAGCAGCCCAGGACTAGCGGGAGGTACCGGGGAGCTGTTTTTT

size: many
D: NA
length: 15
V: TRBV20-1
J: TRBJ2-7
CDR3: CSADSLNAEYYEQYF
DNA: TGCAGTGCGGACTCTCTTAACGCGGAGTACTACGAGCAGTACTTC

size: NA
D: TRBD1
length: 15
V: TRBV5-1
J: TRBJ2-2
CDR3: CASSFGQGVTGELFF
DNA: TGCGCCAGCAGCTTTGGACAGGGAGTGACCGGGGAGCTGTTCTTT

size: few
D: NA
length: 12
V: TRBV19
J: TRBJ2-1
CDR3: CASSMGYNEQFF
DNA: TGTGCCAGTAGTATGGGCTACAATGAGCAGTTCTTC

size: many
D: NA
length: 16
V: TRBV15
J: TRBJ2-1
CDR3: CATSREASSAYNEQFF
DNA: TGTGCCACCAGCAGAGAGGCTAGCAGCGCCTACAATGAGCAGTTCTTC

size: few
D: TRBD2
length: 15
V: TRBV20-1
J: TRBJ2-5
CDR3: CSASIAGGYQETQYF
DNA: TGCAGTGCTAGTATAGCGGGAGGGTACCAAGAGACCCAGTACTTC

size: many
D: NA
length: 9
V: TRBV2
J: TRBJ2-5
CDR3: CASGETQYF
DNA: TGTGCCAGCGGGGAGACCCAGTACTTC

size: many
D: TRBD2
length: 20
V: TRBV28
J: TRBJ2-1
CDR3: CASTTPGLAGGPSSYNEQFF
DNA: TGTGCCAGCACTACTCCGGGACTAGCGGGAGGGCCAAGCTCCTACAATGAGCAGTTCTTC